This T cell receptor (beta chain) was found in a study of siplizumab effects on memory and regulatory T cells. Findings and caveats of the study: The mapping of alloreactive clones to unstimulated subsets covered only a minor fraction of them. Proliferating siplizumab-culture Treg suppressive function went unconfirmed.

The repertoire was sequenced with immunoSEQ multiplex PCR; TCRdb's copy has only in-frame clones and lacks some. The repertoire has more than 60,000 clones, 93% of them found once; the top ten carry around 5%. Note on this clone: The antigen is undetermined.

The TCR was taken from a human donor in good health. The sequenced sample was CD8+ T cells sorted from blood.

The CDR3 spells CASSQGIVGQGDNYGYTF. CDR3 in DNA: TGCGCCAGCAGCCAAGGAATAGTGGGACAGGGGGATAACTATGGCTACACCTTC. The gene calls are TRBV4-1 and TRBJ1-2; 11 bases are shared with TRBD1. V trimming: 1 base; J trimming: 1 base; junction bases outside the gene matches: 8. Germline values: CDR1 MGHRA, CDR2 YSYEKL. The CDR3 has 18 residues.